These 14 T cell receptor beta chains share one sample of origin, sequenced in a study of blood T cell repertoires in COVID-19. Here immunoSEQ multiplex PCR was the method, and the copy in TCRdb shows in-frame clones only, minus some. The sample has 65,000 to 90,000 clones, around 90% seen once. The material sequenced was peripheral blood. These receptors all come from a human donor in a cohort sampled during active COVID-19.

On this clone: The sample contains more than one DNA sequence encoding this CDR3. V and J are TRBV5-1 and TRBJ2-7, with 9 bases fitting TRBD1. From germline, CDR1 is SGHRS and CDR2 YFSETQ. The CDR3 contains 15 residues. The V segment lost 4 bases and the J segment 0 bases; nucleotides outside the gene matches: 5. The CDR3 DNA sequence: TGCGCCAGCAGCCTACAGGGGGCCATCTCCTACGAGCAGTACTTC. Protein: CASSLQGAISYEQYF.

This clone was seen more than once but under ten times. This sequence joins TRBV12-5 and TRBJ1-2, with D possibly TRBD1 on 6 matching bases. CDR1 is LGHNT, CDR2 FRNRAP, per germline. CDR3 length equals 18 residues. Trimming removed 0 bases at V and 0 bases at J, with 17 bases between. DNA for the CDR3: TGTGCTAGTGGTTTGGTATTGAGTGGCGGACAGCCTAACTATGGCTACACCTTC. This codes for CASGLVLSGGQPNYGYTF. Filled out from reference TRBV12-5 and TRBJ1-2, the complete variable domain reads DARVTQTPRHKVTEMGQEVTMRCQPILGHNTVFWYRQTMMQGLELLAYFRNRAPLDDSGMPKDRFSAEMPDATLATLKIQPSEPRDSAVYFCASGLVLSGGQPNYGYTFGSGTRLTVV.

This chain connects TRBV4-2 to TRBJ1-1, with D perhaps matching TRBD1 (6 bases). Germline CDR1 reads LGHNA; CDR2 reads YNFKEQ. V lost 4 bases and J lost 4, with 16 bases in between. The CDR3 is made up of 15 amino acids. CDR3 amino acids: CASSPTVVGGTEAFF. The CDR3 DNA follows: TGTGCCAGCAGCCCTACCGTCGTAGGGGGCACTGAAGCTTTCTTT.

The chain is built from TRBV19 and TRBJ2-7; 7 bases are shared with TRBD2. The CDR3 sequence is 15 residues long. Trimming cost V 3 bases and J 0 bases; bases outside gene matches: 5. Germline V CDR1 and CDR2: LNHDA, SQIVND (reference sequence). The CDR3 region has the DNA TGTGCCAGTAGTATCGGACGCGGGGGCTCCTACGAGCAGTACTTC. Translation gives CASSIGRGGSYEQYF.

This clone was seen a handful of times. The V gene is TRBV11-2, the J gene TRBJ2-3, with D perhaps TRBD1 (6 bases). This CDR3 region has 15 residues. The V and J ends lost 4 bases and 0 bases respectively, with 11 bases between them. Germline loops: CDR1 SGHAT, CDR2 FQNNGV. The CDR3 DNA follows: TGTGCCAGCAGCTCCCCACAGGGAAGCACAGATACGCAGTATTTT. It is translated as CASSSPQGSTDTQYF.

J is TRBJ1-1 and V is TRBV30, with unresolved D. The CDR3 spans 14 residues. Looked up from germline, CDR1 is GTSNPN and CDR2 is SVGIG (reference sequence). V dropped 0 bases and J dropped 4 bases, with 12 bases sitting between them. The CDR3 nucleotides read TGTGCCTGGAGTGTAAGATTAGCCGCCACTGAAGCTTTCTTT. It translates to CAWSVRLAATEAFF.

This chain connects TRBV5-6 to TRBJ2-1, with a tentative D call TRBD2 (6 bases). This CDR3 is 12 amino acids long. V lost 2 bases to trimming and J lost 10 bases, with 10 bases between them. Germline V CDR1 and CDR2: SGHDT, YYEEEE. The CDR3 DNA follows: TGTGCCAGCAGCTTTGGGGACTCCGAGCAGTTCTTC. Its protein product is CASSFGDSEQFF.

V gene TRBV5-1 combines with J gene TRBJ1-2; 11 bases agree with TRBD1. This CDR3 comprises 15 residues. CDR1 is SGHRS and CDR2 is YFSETQ in the germline V gene. The V segment lost 0 bases and the J segment 6 bases; nucleotides outside the gene matches: 4. CDR3 coding DNA: TGCGCCAGCAGCTTGGAGGGACAGGGGGTAAATGGCTACACCTTC. This codes for CASSLEGQGVNGYTF. Supplemented by reference TRBV5-1 and TRBJ1-2, the full variable domain reads KAGVTQTPRYLIKTRGQQVTLSCSPISGHRSVSWYQQTPGQGLQFLFEYFSETQRNKGNFPGRFSGRQFSNSRSEMNVSTLELGDSALYLCASSLEGQGVNGYTFGSGTRLTVV.

CDR3 sequence (DNA): TGTGCCAGCAGCTTAAGACTAGGGGGCACAGATACGCAGTATTTT. It codes for CASSLRLGGTDTQYF. V gene TRBV7-8 combines with J gene TRBJ2-3; D may be TRBD2 (6 bases). Trimming stripped 2 bases from V and 1 base from J, with 10 bases between. The germline CDR1 and CDR2 sequences are SGHVS and FQNEAQ. The CDR3 spans 15 residues.

A single count supports this clone. V usage is TRBV6-5 and J usage is TRBJ2-7; 8 bases align to TRBD1. From germline, CDR1 is MNHEY and CDR2 SVGAGI. This CDR3 contains 15 residues. V was pared by 6 bases and J by 2 bases, with 9 bases of the junction left unmatched. The CDR3 DNA reads TGTGCCAGCAGAGCCGCTGGACAGGGCGCCTACGAGCAGTACTTC. Translated, it gives CASRAAGQGAYEQYF.

The V call is TRBV4-3, the J call TRBJ1-6, with a weak D call TRBD1 (6 bases). This CDR3 region has 15 residues. With 2 bases removed from V and 8 bases from J, the gap between germline ends came to 13 bases. From germline, CDR1 is LGHNA and CDR2 YSLEER. The CDR3 loop reads CASSQQQGVDSPLHF. Here the CDR3 DNA reads TGCGCCAGCAGCCAACAACAGGGCGTGGATTCACCCCTCCACTTT.

The V gene is TRBV23-1, the J gene TRBJ2-3; 9 bases are a match to TRBD1. TRBV23-1 qualifies as an ORF whose function is uncertain. This CDR3 has 17 residues. Unmatched junction bases numbered 11, after V lost 2 bases and J lost 5 bases. CDR3 in DNA: TGCGCCAGCAGTCAAACCATCCGGGACAGGGAACGAGATACGCAGTATTTT. As protein: CASSQTIRDRERDTQYF.

The chain uses TRBV27 and TRBJ2-3; 9 positions agree with TRBD1. The CDR3 loop spans 18 amino acids. Germline V CDR1 and CDR2: MNHEY, SMNVEV (reference sequence). The J segment lost 3 bases and the V segment lost 2 bases, leaving 12 bases of the junction unmatched. Here the CDR3 DNA reads TGTGCCAGCAGTTTAAGGGCCCCAACAGGGGGCAGGACAGATACGCAGTATTTT. It codes for CASSLRAPTGGRTDTQYF.

This rearrangement joins TRBV10-3 to TRBJ1-1; TRBD1 is a possible D gene (6 bases). Per the germline V gene, CDR1 is ENHRY and CDR2 is SYGVKD. V dropped 11 bases and J dropped 0 bases, with 13 bases sitting between them. The CDR3 is made up of 13 amino acids. As DNA, the CDR3 is TGTGCCGGGAAAGGGACATTGAACACTGAAGCTTTCTTT. Its protein product is CAGKGTLNTEAFF.